This T cell receptor beta chain stems from a study of synovial regulatory T cells in juvenile arthritis. Study-level background: Treatments: three naive, several methotrexate, one methotrexate plus infliximab, one unknown.

CDR1 is GTSNPN and CDR2 is SVGIG in the germline V gene (reference sequence). The CDR3 totals 14 residues. The DNA sequence is not available. A word on this clone: Its specificity is unknown.

Broader study findings: Blood Treg cells that were inflammation-associated showed lower TCR diversity than other blood Treg cells. iaTreg TCR repertoires were largely private across patients and partially overlapped synovial Teff and blood CPL.

Clones were read by immunoSEQ multiplex PCR, and TCRdb kept only the in-frame ones, dropping some. Here the sample table reports roughly 10,000 clones. The sequence derives from a donor younger than 30 with juvenile idiopathic arthritis. The chain carries TRBV30 and TRBJ1-2; TCRdb designates TRBD1, a call that cannot be tested without DNA. The sequencing sample was made of Treg cells from blood. Regarding subset: remaining (HLA-DR-negative) circulating blood Treg cells. CDR3 in amino acids: CAWSVGQGGYGYTF.